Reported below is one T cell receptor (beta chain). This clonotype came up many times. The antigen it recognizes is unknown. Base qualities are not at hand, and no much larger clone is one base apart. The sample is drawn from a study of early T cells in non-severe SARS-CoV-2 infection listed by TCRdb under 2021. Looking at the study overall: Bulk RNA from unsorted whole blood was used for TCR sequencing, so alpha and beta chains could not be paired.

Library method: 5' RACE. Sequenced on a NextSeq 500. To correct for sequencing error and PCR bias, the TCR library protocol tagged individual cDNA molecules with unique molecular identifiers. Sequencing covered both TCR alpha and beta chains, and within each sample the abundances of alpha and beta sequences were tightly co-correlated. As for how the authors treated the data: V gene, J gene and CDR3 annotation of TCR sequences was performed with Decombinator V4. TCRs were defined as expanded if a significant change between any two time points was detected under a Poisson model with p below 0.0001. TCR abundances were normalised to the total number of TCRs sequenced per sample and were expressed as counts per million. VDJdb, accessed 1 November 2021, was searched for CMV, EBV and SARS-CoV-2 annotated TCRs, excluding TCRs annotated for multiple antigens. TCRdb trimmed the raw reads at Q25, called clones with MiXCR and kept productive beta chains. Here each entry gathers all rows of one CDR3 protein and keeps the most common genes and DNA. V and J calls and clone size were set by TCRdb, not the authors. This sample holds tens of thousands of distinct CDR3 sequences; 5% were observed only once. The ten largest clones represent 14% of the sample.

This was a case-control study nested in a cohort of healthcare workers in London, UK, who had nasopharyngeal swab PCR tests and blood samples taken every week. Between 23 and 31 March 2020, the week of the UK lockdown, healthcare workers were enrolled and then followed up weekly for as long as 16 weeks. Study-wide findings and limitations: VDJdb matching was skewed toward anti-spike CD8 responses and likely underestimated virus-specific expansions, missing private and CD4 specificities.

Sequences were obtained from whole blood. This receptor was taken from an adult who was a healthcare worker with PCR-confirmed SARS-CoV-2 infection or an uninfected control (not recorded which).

The nucleotide sequence reads as follows: TGTGCCAGCAGTTATTTCTCCCCACCCGACTACGAGCAGTACTTC. Its protein reads: CASSYFSPPDYEQYF. This receptor chain uses TRBV6-2 or TRBV6-3 and TRBJ2-7; the D gene identity is not certain. V is shortened by 3 bases, J by 3 bases, and the region joining them spans 15 bases. Inclusive of the bounding cysteine and phenylalanine, the CDR3 is 15 residues long. The sequence is cut down to CDR3 DNA, 45 bases in frame from base 1. From the germline V gene, CDR1 is MNHEY and CDR2 is SVGEGT.